A single sample gave rise to the 16 T cell receptor beta chains below, sequenced in a study of T cell responses to AZD1222 COVID-19 vaccine (dated by TCRdb to the early 2020s). The library was generated by the immunoSEQ multiplex PCR assay. Entries here come from immuneACCESS through TCRdb and include only in-frame sequences with V and J called. Some clones fail to appear in such tables; in the studies checked, an unresolved V gene covers under half of the shortfall, and the cause of the remainder is unknown. This sample is represented by about 180,000 clones; almost 90% of them were singletons. 0.49% of the sample comes from the top ten. The time point label, read with the paper, signifies: baseline before first vaccination. The sequenced sample was peripheral blood, obtained on day 0 of AZD1222 vaccination. The receptor set was obtained from an adult in good health.

This clone has at least ten counts. The CDR3 sequence is CASSRGHRYEQYF. Here the CDR3 DNA reads TGTGCCAGCAGCCGAGGTCATCGGTACGAGCAGTACTTC. The genes are TRBV11-3 and TRBJ2-7; D remains ambiguous. The germline CDR1 and CDR2 sequences are SGHNT and YENEEA. Trimming left V 5 bases short and J 4 bases short, with 12 bases between. There are 13 residues in the CDR3.

J is TRBJ2-1 and V is TRBV27, with D perhaps TRBD1 (5 bases). Trimming pared 6 bases from V and 7 bases from J, leaving 16 bases between. The germline V gene encodes CDR1 MNHEY and CDR2 SMNVEV (reference sequence). The CDR3 extends over 14 amino acids. In DNA form, the CDR3 reads TGTGCCAGCAGCCCCTCCCCAGGGCGTAATGAGCAGTTCTTC. Encoded protein: CASSPSPGRNEQFF.

The gene calls are TRBV11-2 and TRBJ1-4, with a tentative D call TRBD1 (6 bases). Per the germline V gene, CDR1 is SGHAT and CDR2 is FQNNGV. Trimming took off 4 bases at V and 7 bases at J, with 10 bases between the two ends. The CDR3 loop spans 13 amino acids. CDR3 bases: TGTGCCAGCAGCTCAGGGGACCGTGAAAAACTGTTTTTT. Translating it yields CASSSGDREKLFF.

The genes are TRBV9 and TRBJ2-5, with 9 bases identical to TRBD2. CDR3 size: 15 residues. After removal of 2 bases from V and 5 bases from J, the junction contained 7 bases not matched to a gene. Germline V gives CDR1 SGDLS, CDR2 YYNGEE. The CDR3 DNA reads TGTGCCAGCAGCGTTAGCGGGGGCGAGGGGGAGACCCAGTACTTC. Encoded protein: CASSVSGGEGETQYF. Full variable domain (outside the CDR3, taken from reference TRBV9 and TRBJ2-5): DSGVTQTPKHLITATGQRVTLRCSPRSGDLSVYWYQQSLDQGLQFLIQYYNGEERAKGNILERFSAQQFPDLHSELNLSSLELGDSALYFCASSVSGGEGETQYFGPGTRLLVL.

CDR3 in amino acids: CASSPGTGDTQYF. The CDR3 nucleotides read TGTGCCAGCAGCCCGGGGACGGGAGATACGCAGTATTTT. The chain combines TRBV9 with TRBJ2-3, with D perhaps given as TRBD1 or TRBD2 (5 bases each). The CDR3 spans 13 residues. Trimming left V 4 bases short and J 5 bases short, with 11 bases between. Germline CDR1 and CDR2: SGDLS and YYNGEE.

The V and J genes are TRBV27 and TRBJ2-7; the D call may be TRBD1 or TRBD2 (5 bases each). The CDR3 covers 15 residues. V was clipped by 6 bases and J by 2 bases, with 17 bases between them. Germline CDR1 is MNHEY and CDR2 is SMNVEV (reference sequence). CDR3 in amino acids: CASSTGPMTTYEQYF. In DNA form, the CDR3 reads TGTGCCAGCAGCACGGGACCGATGACTACCTACGAGCAGTACTTC.

This chain joins TRBV24-1 and TRBJ2-3; perhaps TRBD2 as D (7 bases). The germline CDR1 and CDR2 sequences are KGHDR and SFDVKD. The CDR3 is 15 amino acids. V lost 8 bases, J lost 4 bases, and 18 bases lay in between. The CDR3 reads CATKKAGAGADTQYF. The CDR3 DNA follows: TGTGCCACCAAGAAGGCGGGGGCCGGAGCAGATACGCAGTATTTT.

This rearrangement joins TRBV15 to TRBJ1-1; perhaps TRBD1 as D (6 bases). The CDR3 is made up of 12 amino acids. The V and J ends lost 5 bases and 4 bases respectively, with 8 bases between them. CDR1 and CDR2 (germline): LNHNV, YYDKDF (reference sequence). DNA for the CDR3: TGTGCCACCAGCCAGGGGAGCACTGAAGCTTTCTTT. Translation gives CATSQGSTEAFF.

This clone was observed once. The sample holds other DNA sequences that translate to the same CDR3. The chain joins TRBV5-1 to TRBJ1-2; 9 bases line up with TRBD1. Germline V gives CDR1 SGHRS, CDR2 YFSETQ. CDR3 length: 14 residues. V lost 0 bases to trimming and J lost 6 bases; unmatched junction nucleotides: 3. The CDR3 DNA sequence: TGCGCCAGCAGCTTGGACAGGGGGCGAAATGGCTACACCTTC. Its translation: CASSLDRGRNGYTF.

This CDR3 is CSASRGAGYEQYF. The CDR3 DNA reads TGCAGTGCCAGTAGGGGGGCGGGCTACGAGCAGTACTTC. The V and J genes are TRBV20-1 and TRBJ2-7; D possibly uses TRBD1 or TRBD2 (6 bases each). V lost 6 bases and J 3 bases, leaving 15 bases between the germline ends. CDR3 length equals 13 residues. CDR1 DFQATT and CDR2 SNEGSKA come from the germline V gene (reference sequence).

CDR3 in DNA: TGTGCCAGCAGCTTAACGGGCGATCAGCCCCAGCATTTT. This codes for CASSLTGDQPQHF. The chain employs TRBV7-3 and TRBJ1-5; D call uncertain. This CDR3 contains 13 residues. The V gene lost 0 bases and the J gene lost 5 bases, with 5 bases spanning the gap. Germline V CDR1 and CDR2: SGHTA, FQGTGA.

The CDR3: CASSSAGLEQYF. The DNA of the CDR3 is TGTGCCAGCAGTTCGGCCGGGCTCGAGCAGTACTTC. The chain combines TRBV27 with TRBJ2-7, with unresolved D. Trimming removed 4 bases from V and 6 bases from J, with 10 bases in between. The germline gives CDR1 MNHEY, CDR2 SMNVEV (reference sequence). The CDR3 spans 12 residues.

This clone was picked up a small number of times. This rearrangement joins TRBV7-2 to TRBJ2-6, with 9 bases matching TRBD1. Germline V CDR1 and CDR2: SGHTA, FQGNSA. The V segment lost 1 base and the J segment 1 base; nucleotides outside the gene matches: 5. CDR3 length: 18 residues. The CDR3 bases are TGTGCCAGCAGCTTAGAGGGGACAGGGAGGTCTGGGGCCAACGTCCTGACTTTC. It is translated as CASSLEGTGRSGANVLTF.

The V and J genes are TRBV14 and TRBJ1-6; unclear D gene. V was shortened by 3 bases and J by 7 bases, with 10 bases between the two germline ends. The CDR3 sequence is 14 residues long. Germline-derived CDR1 and CDR2 are SGHDN and FVKESK. CDR3 sequence: CASSQDLGNSPLHF. CDR3 DNA: TGTGCCAGCAGCCAGGACTTGGGGAATTCACCCCTCCACTTT.

The V call is TRBV27, the J call TRBJ1-4; 10 bases are a match to TRBD1. Germline V gene lookup returns CDR1 MNHEY and CDR2 SMNVEV (reference sequence). V trimming: 6 bases; J trimming: 7 bases; junction bases outside the gene matches: 8. The CDR3 covers 15 residues. The CDR3 here is CASSPRRTGGEKLFF. The CDR3 DNA is TGTGCCAGCAGCCCCAGAAGGACAGGGGGTGAAAAACTGTTTTTT.

This clone occurred once. This chain connects TRBV10-3 to TRBJ1-2; possible D gene TRBD1, 5 bases. The germline CDR1 and CDR2 sequences are ENHRY and SYGVKD. The CDR3 has 17 amino acids. V shed 10 bases and J shed 0 bases, with 24 bases lying between them. CDR3 DNA sequence: TGTGCCACCCTGGGGGTCCGGGCCCTCGGATCTAACTATGGCTACACCTTC. It yields the protein CATLGVRALGSNYGYTF.